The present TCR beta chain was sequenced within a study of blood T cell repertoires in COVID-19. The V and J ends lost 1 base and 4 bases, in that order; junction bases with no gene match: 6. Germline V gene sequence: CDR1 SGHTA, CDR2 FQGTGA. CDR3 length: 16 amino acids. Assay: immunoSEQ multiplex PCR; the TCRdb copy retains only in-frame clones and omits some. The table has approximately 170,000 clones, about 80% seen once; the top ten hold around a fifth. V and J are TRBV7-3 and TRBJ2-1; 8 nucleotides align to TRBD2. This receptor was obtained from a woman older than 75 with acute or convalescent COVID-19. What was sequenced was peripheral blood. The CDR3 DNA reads TGTGCCAGCAGCTTAATCGGGGGGGCCGGTTACAATGAGCAGTTCTTC. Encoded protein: CASSLIGGAGYNEQFF.